One sample yielded the 24 T cell receptor beta chains listed below, sequenced in a study of CD8 T cells in Susac syndrome. The authors reverse transcribed roughly 0.5 to 1 ug RNA with random hexamers. MiXCR, run by TCRdb on the immunoSEQ multiplex PCR reads, gives a single entry per CDR3 protein. The repertoire includes hundreds of thousands of distinct CDR3 sequences, about 94% of them detected once, and less than 0.075% sits in the top ten. The specimen sequenced was CD4+ T cells from PBMCs. The receptor set was obtained from a human donor with multiple sclerosis.

The J gene is TRBJ2-7, the V gene TRBV28; tentative D call: TRBD1 (6 bases). Germline CDR1 is MDHEN and CDR2 is SYDVKM. Between the trimmed V and J ends, which lost 4 bases and 3 bases, there was a span of 22 bases. CDR3 length: 17 residues. CDR3 protein: CASSSHGTFSYVYEQYF. DNA for the CDR3: TGTGCCAGCAGTTCCCACGGGACATTTTCTTACGTCTACGAGCAGTACTTC.

This rearrangement joins TRBV2 to TRBJ2-5; D might be TRBD1 or TRBD2, each matching 6 bases. The ends were cut back, 8 bases at V and 5 bases at J, with 18 bases in the middle. Germline CDR1 and CDR2: SNHLY and FYNNEI. The CDR3 is made up of 14 amino acids. The CDR3 loop is CASRGPGPRETQYF. CDR3 DNA sequence: TGTGCCAGCCGGGGGCCGGGACCAAGGGAGACCCAGTACTTC.

The rearrangement uses TRBV5-1 and TRBJ1-5, with no clear D. The CDR3 spans 15 residues. Trimming stripped 2 bases from V and 5 bases from J, with 14 bases between. CDR1 SGHRS and CDR2 YFSETQ come from the germline V gene. CDR3 nucleotides: TGCGCCAGCAGCTTTGATGGTGGAGGTGATCAGCCCCAGCATTTT. Translated: CASSFDGGGDQPQHF. The whole variable domain, filled in from reference TRBV5-1 and TRBJ1-5, reads KAGVTQTPRYLIKTRGQQVTLSCSPISGHRSVSWYQQTPGQGLQFLFEYFSETQRNKGNFPGRFSGRQFSNSRSEMNVSTLELGDSALYLCASSFDGGGDQPQHFGDGTRLSIL.

The rearrangement joins TRBV25-1 to TRBJ2-1, with TRBD2 matching over 9 bases. V shed 3 bases, J shed 6 bases, and the junction held 6 bases outside the gene matches. This CDR3 contains 15 residues. CDR1 and CDR2 from the germline V gene are MGHDK and SYGVNS. The CDR3 loop is CASSEGLAIRNEQFF. In DNA form, the CDR3 reads TGTGCCAGCAGTGAGGGACTAGCAATTCGCAATGAGCAGTTCTTC.

The rearrangement joins TRBV7-3 to TRBJ1-1; D gene ambiguous. Deletions cut 1 base from V and 5 bases from J, with 8 bases between. The CDR3 loop spans 13 amino acids. Germline CDR1 is SGHTA and CDR2 is FQGTGA. CDR3 nucleotides: TGTGCCAGCAGCTTAAGACCGACTACTGAAGCTTTCTTT. This sequence encodes CASSLRPTTEAFF.

Written as DNA, the CDR3 is TGCGCCAGCAGCCCGGGAGGCCCGGGCACCGGGGAGCTGTTTTTT. Translation: CASSPGGPGTGELFF. This chain joins TRBV5-1 and TRBJ2-2, with 7 bases aligning to TRBD2. J lost 4 bases, V lost 4 bases, and 7 bases had no gene match. The CDR3 length is 15 residues. CDR1 is SGHRS and CDR2 is YFSETQ in the germline V gene.

The chain joins TRBV6-1 to TRBJ2-3, with 9 bases lining up with TRBD2. Germline V CDR1 and CDR2: MNHNS, SASEGT. CDR3 length: 17 amino acids. Trimming cost V 5 bases and J 3 bases; bases outside gene matches: 12. The CDR3 protein is CASSTPASGIVTDTQYF. The CDR3 bases are TGTGCCAGCAGTACCCCAGCTAGCGGGATTGTAACAGATACGCAGTATTTT.

V is TRBV6-5 and J is TRBJ1-3; D not resolved. The CDR3 has 15 residues. CDR1 is MNHEY, CDR2 SVGAGI, per germline. The V end was cut by 4 bases, the J end by 2 bases, with 12 bases between. The CDR3, as DNA: TGTGCCAGCAGTTTCGGGGAGGTTGCTGGAAACACCATATATTTT. It translates to CASSFGEVAGNTIYF.

The chain has TRBV20-1 and TRBJ2-5; perhaps D is TRBD1 or TRBD2 (7 bases each). Germline assignment: CDR1 DFQATT and CDR2 SNEGSKA (reference sequence). This CDR3 is built from 12 residues. The CDR3 spells CGGRGRGETQYF. CDR3 DNA: TGCGGGGGGAGGGGGCGCGGAGAGACCCAGTACTTC.

The V gene is TRBV2, the J gene TRBJ1-2; weak D call: TRBD1 (5 bases). Germline V CDR1 and CDR2: SNHLY, FYNNEI. The CDR3 has 12 amino acids. Trimming cost V 4 bases and J 7 bases, with 10 bases left between them. CDR3 nucleotides: TGTGCCAGCAGTGTCGGGGGGGTTGGCTACACCTTC. It specifies CASSVGGVGYTF.

The chain carries TRBV29-1 and TRBJ1-5, with 8 bases that match TRBD1. CDR3 size: 14 residues. Trimming at V came to 7 bases and at J to 2 bases, leaving 7 bases not matched to a gene. Germline V gives CDR1 SQVTM, CDR2 ANQGSEA. CDR3 nucleotide sequence: TGCAGCGCATCAGGGGGCAATGGCAATCAGCCCCAGCATTTT. Translation gives CSASGGNGNQPQHF.

The chain carries TRBV18 and TRBJ1-1; D ambiguous. V was cut by 2 bases and J by 1 base, with 5 bases left in between. Germline loops: CDR1 KGHSH, CDR2 LQKENI. The CDR3 covers 13 residues. Here the CDR3 reads CASSPGQNTEAFF. The CDR3 DNA reads TGTGCCAGCTCACCAGGGCAGAACACTGAAGCTTTCTTT.

The genes are TRBV24-1 and TRBJ2-2; 10 positions match TRBD1. Trimming removed 6 bases from V and 5 bases from J; junction bases left unmatched: 5. The CDR3 loop spans 15 amino acids. CDR1 is KGHDR, CDR2 SFDVKD, per germline. The CDR3 here is CATSIPGQGTGELFF. Written as DNA, the CDR3 is TGTGCCACCAGTATTCCGGGACAGGGGACCGGGGAGCTGTTTTTT.

The chain combines TRBV20-1 with TRBJ2-1, with D unclear. V was shortened by 6 bases and J by 0 bases, with 12 bases between the two germline ends. This CDR3 spans 14 amino acids. From germline, CDR1 is DFQATT and CDR2 SNEGSKA (reference sequence). CDR3 coding DNA: TGCAGTGCCCCAGTCCATAGCTCCTACAATGAGCAGTTCTTC. It encodes CSAPVHSSYNEQFF.

The V call is TRBV30, the J call TRBJ1-1; D unresolved. This CDR3 has 13 amino acids. Per germline, CDR1 GTSNPN and CDR2 SVGIG (reference sequence). V lost 0 bases and J lost 7, with 12 bases in between. The CDR3 protein is CAWSVSPASEAFF. The CDR3 nucleotides are TGTGCCTGGAGTGTATCCCCGGCCAGTGAAGCTTTCTTT. Full variable domain (remainder filled in from reference TRBV30 and TRBJ1-1): SQTIHQWPATLVQPVGSPLSLECTVEGTSNPNLYWYRQAAGRGLQLLFYSVGIGQISSEVPQNLSASRPQDRQFILSSKKLLLSDSGFYLCAWSVSPASEAFFGQGTRLTVV.

The rearrangement joins TRBV11-2 to TRBJ2-5, with 8 bases matching TRBD2. The CDR3 loop spans 15 amino acids. CDR1 SGHAT and CDR2 FQNNGV come from the germline V gene. Losses at the gene ends were 6 bases for V and 3 bases for J; bases not matched to a gene: 9. The CDR3 DNA reads as TGTGCCAGCAGGACACAGCGGGGGAGCAAAGAGACCCAGTACTTC. The encoded protein is CASRTQRGSKETQYF.

Here the CDR3 reads CASSLRGKQYF. In nucleotides, the CDR3 is TGCGCCAGCAGCTTGCGGGGGAAGCAGTACTTC. This chain uses TRBV5-1 with TRBJ2-7, with a weak D call TRBD2 (6 bases). CDR3 length: 11 amino acids. Germline V CDR1 and CDR2: SGHRS, YFSETQ. Deletions cut 1 base from V and 8 bases from J, with 7 bases between.

This sequence joins TRBV12-3 or TRBV12-4 and TRBJ2-1; D uncertain. V gave up 3 bases and J gave up 7 bases, with 4 bases separating them. There are 11 residues in the CDR3. CDR3 sequence: CASSLVNEQFF. The CDR3, as DNA: TGTGCCAGCAGTTTGGTGAATGAGCAGTTCTTC.

The V gene is TRBV21-1, the J gene TRBJ2-6; the tabulated D call, TRBD1, remains unverified against the DNA. TRBV21-1 is designated a pseudogene. The length of the CDR3 is 20 residues. The CDR3 DNA reads TGTGCCAGCAGCAAAGGGGCAGCTCCCCGGGACAGGGCCGGGGCCAACGTCCTGACTTTC. It specifies CASSKGAAPRDRAGANVLTF.

V gene TRBV12-3 or TRBV12-4 combines with J gene TRBJ2-3, with a tentative D call TRBD1 (5 bases). CDR3 size: 15 residues. Trimming stripped 7 bases from V and 4 bases from J, with 18 bases between. CDR3 sequence reads: CASTPGPTGSDTQYF. The CDR3 nucleotides are TGTGCCAGCACTCCAGGGCCTACTGGGTCAGATACGCAGTATTTT.

This chain joins TRBV28 and TRBJ1-2; TRBD1 might be the D (6 bases). The CDR3 sequence is 15 residues long. Trimming pared 6 bases from V and 4 bases from J, leaving 18 bases between. Looked up from germline, CDR1 is MDHEN and CDR2 is SYDVKM. CDR3 sequence: CASRAPSEGGYGYTF. Written as DNA, the CDR3 is TGTGCCAGCAGGGCTCCCTCCGAGGGGGGCTATGGCTACACCTTC.

V usage is TRBV25-1 and J usage is TRBJ1-4; 10 bases match TRBD1. Germline V gene sequence: CDR1 MGHDK, CDR2 SYGVNS. This CDR3 is 15 amino acids long. After removal of 4 bases from V and 3 bases from J, the junction contained 2 bases not matched to a gene. The CDR3 protein is CASSGGQGANEKLFF. CDR3 DNA: TGTGCCAGCAGTGGAGGACAGGGGGCTAATGAAAAACTGTTTTTT.

The rearrangement uses TRBV12-3 or TRBV12-4 and TRBJ2-7, with TRBD1 matching over 10 bases. The CDR3 runs to 15 residues. After removal of 5 bases from V and 1 base from J, the junction contained 5 bases not matched to a gene. CDR3 sequence: CASSPDRGPSYEQYF. For the CDR3, the DNA is TGTGCCAGCAGTCCCGACAGGGGGCCGTCCTACGAGCAGTACTTC.

The rearrangement joins TRBV20-1 to TRBJ2-5; 9 nucleotides align to TRBD2. Trimming took 5 bases from V and 4 from J; bases not matched to a gene: 11. The CDR3 sequence is 15 residues long. The germline V gene has CDR1 DFQATT and CDR2 SNEGSKA (reference sequence). The CDR3 DNA reads as TGCAGTGCTTCCTTCGCGGGGGGGCTGGGAGAGACCCAGTACTTC. Translating gives CSASFAGGLGETQYF.